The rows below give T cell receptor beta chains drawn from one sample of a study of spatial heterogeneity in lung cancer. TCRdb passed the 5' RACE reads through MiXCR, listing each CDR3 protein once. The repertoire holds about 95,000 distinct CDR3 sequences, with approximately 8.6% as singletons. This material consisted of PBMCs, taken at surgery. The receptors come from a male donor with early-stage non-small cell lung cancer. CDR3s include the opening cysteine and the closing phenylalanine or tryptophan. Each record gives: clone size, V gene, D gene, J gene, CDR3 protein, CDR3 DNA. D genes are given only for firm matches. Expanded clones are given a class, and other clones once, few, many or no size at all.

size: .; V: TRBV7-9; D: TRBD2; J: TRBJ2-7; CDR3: CASSPQSGAKQYF; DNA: TGTGCCAGCAGCCCCCAGAGCGGGGCCAAGCAGTACTTC
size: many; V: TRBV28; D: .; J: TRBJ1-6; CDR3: CASSSGKGSPLHF; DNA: TGTGCCAGCAGTTCGGGGAAGGGATCACCCCTCCACTTT
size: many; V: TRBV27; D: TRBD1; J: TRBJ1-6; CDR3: CASRRDRGQGERSPLHF; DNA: TGTGCCAGCAGGCGGGACAGGGGGCAGGGGGAGAGGTCACCCCTCCACTTT
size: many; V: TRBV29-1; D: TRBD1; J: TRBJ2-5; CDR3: CSVKPGTGGETQYF; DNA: TGCAGCGTCAAACCCGGGACAGGAGGCGAGACCCAGTACTTC
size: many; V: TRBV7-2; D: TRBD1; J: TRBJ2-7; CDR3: CASGRTGPYEQYF; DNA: TGTGCCAGCGGAAGGACAGGGCCCTACGAGCAGTACTTC
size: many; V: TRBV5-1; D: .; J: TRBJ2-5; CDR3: CASSSPGMGETQYF; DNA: TGCGCCAGCAGCTCCCCGGGGATGGGAGAGACCCAGTACTTC
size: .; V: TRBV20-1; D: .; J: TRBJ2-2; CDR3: CSARDLTQNTGELFF; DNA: TGCAGTGCTAGGGACTTAACGCAAAACACCGGGGAGCTGTTTTTT
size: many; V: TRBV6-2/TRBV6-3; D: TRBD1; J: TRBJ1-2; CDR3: CASSRTGNYGYTF; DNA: TGTGCCAGCAGCCGGACAGGGAACTATGGCTACACCTTC
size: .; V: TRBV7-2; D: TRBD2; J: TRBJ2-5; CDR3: CASSSGRAGGETQYF; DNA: TGTGCCAGCAGTTCCGGAAGGGCGGGGGGAGAGACCCAGTACTTC
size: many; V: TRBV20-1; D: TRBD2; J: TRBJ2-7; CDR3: CSARDTSGRYEQYF; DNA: TGCAGTGCTAGAGATACTAGCGGGAGATATGAGCAGTACTTC
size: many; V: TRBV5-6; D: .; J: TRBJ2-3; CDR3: CASSVDRGTSTDTQYF; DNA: TGTGCCAGCAGCGTAGACAGAGGGACCTCCACAGATACGCAGTATTTT
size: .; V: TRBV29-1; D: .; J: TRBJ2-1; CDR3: CSVLRGGSNEQFF; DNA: TGCAGCGTTTTGAGGGGGGGTAGCAATGAGCAGTTCTTC
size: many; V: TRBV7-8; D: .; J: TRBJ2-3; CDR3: CASSPIPGLDTQYF; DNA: TGTGCCAGCAGTCCGATCCCCGGCTTAGATACGCAGTATTTT
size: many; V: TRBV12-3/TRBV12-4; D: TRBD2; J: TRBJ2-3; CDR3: CASSGGATDTQYF; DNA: TGTGCCAGCAGCGGGGGGGCCACAGATACGCAGTATTTT
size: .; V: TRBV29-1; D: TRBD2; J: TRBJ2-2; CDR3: CSVPGLAGGPGTGELFF; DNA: TGCAGCGTCCCGGGACTAGCGGGAGGGCCGGGCACCGGGGAGCTGTTTTTT
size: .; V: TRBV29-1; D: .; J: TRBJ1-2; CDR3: CSVEGPPIGYTF; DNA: TGCAGCGTTGAGGGGCCCCCCATTGGCTACACCTTC
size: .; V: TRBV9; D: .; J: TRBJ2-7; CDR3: CASSVGDASYEQYF; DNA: TGTGCCAGCAGCGTAGGGGACGCGTCCTACGAGCAGTACTTC
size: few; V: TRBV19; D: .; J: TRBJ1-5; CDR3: CATSTGRNQPQHF; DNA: TGTGCCACGAGCACAGGCCGCAATCAGCCCCAGCATTTT
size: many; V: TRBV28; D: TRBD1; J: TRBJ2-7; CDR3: CASSTGTGYYEQYF; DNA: TGTGCCAGCAGTACCGGGACAGGCTACTACGAGCAGTACTTC
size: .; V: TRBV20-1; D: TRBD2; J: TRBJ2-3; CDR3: CSAIAGGTDTQYF; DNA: TGCAGTGCTATAGCGGGAGGCACAGATACGCAGTATTTT
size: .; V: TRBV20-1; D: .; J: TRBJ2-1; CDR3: CSARVSLNNEQFF; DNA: TGCAGTGCTAGAGTATCACTTAACAATGAGCAGTTCTTC
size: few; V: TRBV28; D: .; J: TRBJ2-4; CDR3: CASSPRGLAKNIQYF; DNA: TGTGCCAGCAGTCCCCGGGGACTAGCCAAAAACATTCAGTACTTC
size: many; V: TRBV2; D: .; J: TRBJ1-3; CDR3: CASSELAAGNTIYF; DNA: TGTGCCAGCAGTGAACTCGCCGCTGGAAACACCATATATTTT
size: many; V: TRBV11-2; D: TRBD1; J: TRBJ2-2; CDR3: CASSLGQGDSLTYTGELFF; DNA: TGTGCCAGCAGCTTAGGCCAGGGGGATTCATTAACGTACACCGGGGAGCTGTTTTTT
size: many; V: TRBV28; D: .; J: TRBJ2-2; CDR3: CASSLTPNTGELFF; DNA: TGTGCCAGCAGTTTGACCCCGAACACCGGGGAGCTGTTTTTT
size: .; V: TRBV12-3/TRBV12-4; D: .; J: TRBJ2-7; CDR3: CASSPRTAAYEQYF; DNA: TGTGCCAGCAGTCCCCGGACAGCCGCCTACGAGCAGTACTTC
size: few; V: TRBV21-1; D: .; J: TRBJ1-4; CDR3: CASSKEVAGVYNEKLFF; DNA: TGTGCCAGCAGCAAAGAGGTCGCGGGTGTTTACAATGAAAAACTGTTTTTT
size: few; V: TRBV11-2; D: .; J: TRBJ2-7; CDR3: CASSAAPLPAREQYF; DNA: TGTGCCAGCAGCGCCGCCCCCCTCCCCGCGCGGGAGCAGTACTTC
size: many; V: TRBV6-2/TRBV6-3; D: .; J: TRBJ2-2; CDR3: CASSLDSFANTGELFF; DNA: TGTGCCAGCAGTCTAGACAGTTTCGCGAACACCGGGGAGCTGTTTTTT
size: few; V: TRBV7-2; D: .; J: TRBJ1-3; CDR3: CASAMGPTSSGNTIYF; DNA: TGTGCCAGCGCCATGGGACCGACATCTTCTGGAAACACCATATATTTT
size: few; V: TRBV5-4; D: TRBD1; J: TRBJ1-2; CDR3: CASSLATGERSGYTF; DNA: TGTGCCAGCAGCTTGGCGACAGGGGAAAGGAGTGGCTACACCTTC
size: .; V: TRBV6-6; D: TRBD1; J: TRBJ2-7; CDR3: CASRDRALGEQYF; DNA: TGTGCCAGCCGGGACAGGGCTCTGGGCGAGCAGTACTTC
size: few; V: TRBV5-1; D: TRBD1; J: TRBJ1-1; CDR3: CASSPGQGNTEAFF; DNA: TGCGCCAGCAGCCCGGGACAGGGGAACACTGAAGCTTTCTTT
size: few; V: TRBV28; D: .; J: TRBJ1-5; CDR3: CASSLLFQPQHF; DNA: TGTGCCAGCAGTTTATTGTTTCAGCCCCAGCATTTT
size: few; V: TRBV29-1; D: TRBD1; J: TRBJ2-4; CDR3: CSVDETGTNIQYF; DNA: TGCAGCGTTGATGAGACAGGGACAAACATTCAGTACTTC
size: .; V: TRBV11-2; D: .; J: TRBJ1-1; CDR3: CASSLGGAPGNTEAFF; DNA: TGTGCCAGCAGCTTAGGAGGGGCCCCGGGCAACACTGAAGCTTTCTTT